What follows are 21 T cell receptor beta chains derived from one specimen sequenced in a study of blood T cell repertoires in COVID-19. The method was immunoSEQ multiplex PCR; TCRdb's version includes in-frame clones alone and lacks a portion of them. The sample records approximately 220,000 clones, roughly 90% being singletons. The sequencing input was peripheral blood. The source of these receptors is a woman aged 45-59 years with acute or convalescent COVID-19.

There are a few counts of this clone. The chain is built from TRBV10-3 and TRBJ1-5; weak D call: TRBD1 (6 bases). CDR3 length: 14 amino acids. The germline gives CDR1 ENHRY, CDR2 SYGVKD. Trimming took off 3 bases at V and 5 bases at J, with 11 bases between the two ends. The CDR3 region is CAISEGGAYQPQHF. The CDR3 region has the DNA TGTGCCATCAGTGAAGGGGGGGCTTATCAGCCCCAGCATTTT.

This chain connects TRBV4-1 to TRBJ1-1; D might be TRBD1 (6 bases). V dropped 4 bases and J dropped 1 base, with 13 bases sitting between them. The CDR3 totals 15 residues. Germline assignment: CDR1 MGHRA and CDR2 YSYEKL. The chain's CDR3 is CASSPWGLQNTEAFF. The CDR3 coding sequence is TGCGCCAGCAGCCCTTGGGGGCTCCAGAACACTGAAGCTTTCTTT.

This chain joins TRBV4-1 and TRBJ1-1, with D perhaps matching TRBD1 (5 bases). Germline-derived CDR1 and CDR2 are MGHRA and YSYEKL. V was cut by 0 bases and J by 1 base, with 15 bases left in between. CDR3 length equals 17 residues. The CDR3 nucleotides read TGCGCCAGCAGCCAAGATTTTATCCGGAGGGGGAACACTGAAGCTTTCTTT. This sequence encodes CASSQDFIRRGNTEAFF.

The rearrangement links TRBV27 to TRBJ1-2; the match to TRBD1 covers 7 bases. The germline gives CDR1 MNHEY, CDR2 SMNVEV (reference sequence). The V gene end was trimmed by 0 bases and the J gene end by 2 bases; junction bases not matched to a gene: 3. This CDR3 spans 15 amino acids. In DNA form, the CDR3 reads TGTGCCAGCAGTTTATCGGGGGACAGAAACTATGGCTACACCTTC. Translation gives CASSLSGDRNYGYTF.

The chain uses TRBV16 and TRBJ1-5; 8 bases are shared with TRBD1. CDR1 and CDR2 (germline): KGHSY, FQNENV. Trimming took 4 bases from V and 5 from J; bases not matched to a gene: 4. The CDR3 runs to 14 residues. CDR3: CASSLTTGDQPQHF. The CDR3 bases are TGTGCCAGCAGCCTTACGACAGGGGATCAGCCCCAGCATTTT. Drawing the rest from reference TRBV16 and TRBJ1-5, the complete variable domain is GEEVAQTPKHLVRGEGQKAKLYCAPIKGHSYVFWYQQVLKNEFKFLISFQNENVFDETGMPKERFSAKCLPNSPCSLEIQATKLEDSAVYFCASSLTTGDQPQHFGDGTRLSIL.

The chain carries TRBV3-1 (or the pseudogene TRBV3-2) and TRBJ1-1; TRBD1 might be the D (6 bases). The CDR3 is 14 amino acids. Between the trimmed V and J ends, which lost 2 bases and 6 bases, there was a span of 13 bases. From germline, CDR1 is LGHDT and CDR2 YNNKEL (reference sequence). CDR3 nucleotides: TGTGCCAGCAGCCAAACTTCAGGGGTGTCTGAAGCTTTCTTT. Amino acid sequence: CASSQTSGVSEAFF.

This rearrangement joins TRBV9 to TRBJ2-5; D is unresolved. The V end was cut by 0 bases, the J end by 2 bases, with 8 bases between. CDR1 and CDR2 (germline): SGDLS, YYNGEE. The CDR3 is 14 residues long. The CDR3 nucleotides read TGTGCCAGCAGCGTAGGCGGCGCGCAAGAGACCCAGTACTTC. Its translation is CASSVGGAQETQYF.

The V call is TRBV24-1, the J call TRBJ2-3; a weak D match, TRBD2 (6 bases). Trimming stripped 3 bases from V and 4 bases from J, with 16 bases between. The CDR3 sequence is 16 residues long. The germline V gene encodes CDR1 KGHDR and CDR2 SFDVKD. CDR3 sequence (DNA): TGTGCCACCAGTGATCCCTCGGGAGTCGGGGCAGATACGCAGTATTTT. Its protein is CATSDPSGVGADTQYF.

A single count supports this clone. The V call is TRBV19, the J call TRBJ2-1; TRBD2 matches at 13 bases. This CDR3 has 15 amino acids. Germline assignment: CDR1 LNHDA and CDR2 SQIVND (reference sequence). The ends lost 6 bases at V and 9 bases at J; junction bases unmatched: 8. In nucleotides, the CDR3 is TGTGCCAGTAGGTCTGGACTAGCGGGAGATTTTGAGCAGTTCTTC. Amino acids: CASRSGLAGDFEQFF. Complete variable domain (other parts from reference TRBV19 and TRBJ2-1): DGGITQSPKYLFRKEGQNVTLSCEQNLNHDAMYWYRQDPGQGLRLIYYSQIVNDFQKGDIAEGYSVSREKKESFPLTVTSAQKNPTAFYLCASRSGLAGDFEQFFGPGTRLTVL.

This rearrangement joins TRBV27 to TRBJ2-1; D is unclear. Trimming cost V 4 bases and J 5 bases, with 9 bases left between them. The CDR3 runs to 13 residues. Germline lookup yields CDR1 MNHEY and CDR2 SMNVEV (reference sequence). The CDR3 here is CASSSRADNEQFF. The CDR3 DNA is TGTGCCAGCAGTTCCCGAGCCGACAATGAGCAGTTCTTC.

The chain joins TRBV3-1 (or the pseudogene TRBV3-2) to TRBJ1-1, with D maybe TRBD1 (5 bases). The germline V gene encodes CDR1 LGHDT and CDR2 YNNKEL (reference sequence). Trimming removed 0 bases at V and 1 base at J, with 9 bases between. CDR3 length: 15 amino acids. The DNA for the CDR3 is TGTGCCAGCAGCCAAGAAGGGGAAGGGAACACTGAAGCTTTCTTT. Translating it yields CASSQEGEGNTEAFF.

V is TRBV12-3 or TRBV12-4 and J is TRBJ1-2; a weak D match, TRBD1 (5 bases). CDR3 length equals 12 residues. Trimming removed 3 bases at V and 5 bases at J, with 7 bases between. The CDR3 region has the DNA TGTGCCAGCAGTTTCGGGGGGTATGGCTACACCTTC. It is translated as CASSFGGYGYTF.

The chain carries TRBV9 and TRBJ2-7; perhaps TRBD2 as D (5 bases). CDR3 length: 14 residues. Germline V gene lookup returns CDR1 SGDLS and CDR2 YYNGEE. Trimming removed 3 bases from V and 1 base from J, with 11 bases in between. The CDR3 nucleotides are TGTGCCAGCAGCGACCCTAGCCGGTCCTACGAGCAGTACTTC. Protein product: CASSDPSRSYEQYF.

This chain joins TRBV5-1 and TRBJ2-5; the D is unclear. The CDR3 loop spans 14 amino acids. Trimming shortened V by 0 bases and J by 5 bases, and 11 bases separated the two germline ends. Germline CDR1 is SGHRS and CDR2 is YFSETQ. CDR3 sequence reads: CASSLVGLLETQYF. In nucleotides, the CDR3 is TGCGCCAGCAGCTTGGTGGGCCTCCTGGAGACCCAGTACTTC.

V usage is TRBV5-4 and J usage is TRBJ1-4; D unclear. There are 13 residues in the CDR3. V was pared by 2 bases and J by 13 bases, with 15 bases between. In germline, CDR1 is SGHNT, CDR2 YYREEE (reference sequence). Here the CDR3 DNA reads TGTGCCAGCAGCTTCTGGCCCCCGGAGCGACTGTTTTTT. Translated, it gives CASSFWPPERLFF.

This clone was picked up one time. The V and J genes are TRBV30 and TRBJ2-7; D is unresolved. The germline gives CDR1 GTSNPN, CDR2 SVGIG (reference sequence). V was cut by 0 bases and J by 3 bases, with 6 bases left in between. This CDR3 contains 12 residues. The CDR3 sequence is CAWSVTGYEQYF. The CDR3 DNA sequence: TGTGCCTGGAGTGTAACCGGCTACGAGCAGTACTTC.

The chain links TRBV27 to TRBJ2-7, with a possible D match to TRBD1 (5 bases). The ends were cut back, 2 bases at V and 2 bases at J, with 10 bases in the middle. The CDR3 contains 14 residues. CDR1 is MNHEY and CDR2 is SMNVEV in the germline V gene (reference sequence). This chain's CDR3 is CASSLDGRAYEQYF. The DNA for the CDR3 is TGTGCCAGCAGTTTAGACGGCAGGGCCTACGAGCAGTACTTC.

Only one count was recorded for this clone. This chain uses TRBV7-9 with TRBJ1-2; 9 nucleotides line up with TRBD1. J was trimmed by 4 bases and V by 4 bases; bases with no gene match: 1. CDR1 is SEHNR and CDR2 is FQNEAQ in the germline V gene (reference sequence). This CDR3 has 13 amino acids. CDR3 residues: CASSSGQGYGYTF. In DNA form, the CDR3 reads TGTGCCAGCAGCTCGGGACAGGGCTATGGCTACACCTTC.

The gene calls are TRBV6-6 and TRBJ2-5, with 7 bases that match TRBD2. Germline CDR1 reads MNHNY; CDR2 reads SVGAGI (reference sequence). The CDR3 runs to 16 residues. Trimming cost V 2 bases and J 4 bases; bases outside gene matches: 10. Here the CDR3 reads CASSYNSGPAGETQYF. The CDR3 DNA reads TGTGCCAGCAGTTACAATAGCGGGCCGGCGGGAGAGACCCAGTACTTC.

The chain carries TRBV18 and TRBJ2-7; 13 positions agree with TRBD2. After removal of 5 bases from V and 0 bases from J, the junction contained 4 bases not matched to a gene. The CDR3 covers 16 residues. Per germline, CDR1 KGHSH and CDR2 LQKENI. The CDR3: CASSGLAGALSYEQYF. In DNA, the CDR3 is TGTGCCAGCTCAGGACTAGCGGGAGCACTCTCCTACGAGCAGTACTTC.

The chain employs TRBV19 and TRBJ1-5; 9 nucleotides match TRBD1. V lost 0 bases to trimming and J lost 3 bases; unmatched junction nucleotides: 3. Germline-derived CDR1 and CDR2 are LNHDA and SQIVND (reference sequence). The CDR3 consists of 16 residues. The DNA of the CDR3 is TGTGCCAGTAGTATAGAATGGACAGGGGTCAATCAGCCCCAGCATTTT. It codes for CASSIEWTGVNQPQHF. The full variable domain, completed using reference TRBV19 and TRBJ1-5, is DGGITQSPKYLFRKEGQNVTLSCEQNLNHDAMYWYRQDPGQGLRLIYYSQIVNDFQKGDIAEGYSVSREKKESFPLTVTSAQKNPTAFYLCASSIEWTGVNQPQHFGDGTRLSIL.